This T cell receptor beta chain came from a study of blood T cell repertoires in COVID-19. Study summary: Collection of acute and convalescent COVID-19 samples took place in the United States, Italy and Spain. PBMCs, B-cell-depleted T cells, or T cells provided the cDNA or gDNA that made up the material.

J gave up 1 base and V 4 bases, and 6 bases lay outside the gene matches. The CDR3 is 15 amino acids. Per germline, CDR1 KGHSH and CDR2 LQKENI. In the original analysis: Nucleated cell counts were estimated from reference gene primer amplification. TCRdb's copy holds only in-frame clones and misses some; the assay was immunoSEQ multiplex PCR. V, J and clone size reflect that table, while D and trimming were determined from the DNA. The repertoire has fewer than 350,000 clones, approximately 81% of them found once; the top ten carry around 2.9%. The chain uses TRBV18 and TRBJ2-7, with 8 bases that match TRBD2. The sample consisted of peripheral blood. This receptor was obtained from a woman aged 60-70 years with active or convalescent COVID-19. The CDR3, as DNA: TGTGCCAGCTCACTCTCACGGGGGGGGTCCTACGAGCAGTACTTC. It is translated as CASSLSRGGSYEQYF.